This TCR beta chain was sequenced during a study of blood T cells in healthy people across ages. General study findings and limits: With unsorted PBMCs, a conclusive comparison of naive versus antigen-experienced cells was not possible. Per-million-T-cell TCR beta diversity fell roughly linearly with age.

The length of the CDR3 is 14 residues. Germline V CDR1 and CDR2: LGHNA, YSLEER. Trimming removed 3 bases from V and 3 bases from J, with 11 bases in between. The sample holds many counts of this clonotype. Its antigen is undetermined. Then a second PCR, running roughly 6 to 12 cycles, was carried out with a sample-barcoded 5' primer and a J-beta primer mix. Each cDNA was tagged by a template-switch adaptor containing 12 random nucleotides. A single record per CDR3 protein comes from TCRdb applying MiXCR to the 5' RACE reads. The sample gives hundreds of thousands of distinct CDR3 sequences, 25% to 30% of which show up once; 15% to 20% is in the top ten. Every donor gave around 10 milliliters of peripheral blood.

The chain carries TRBV4-3 and TRBJ1-2, with TRBD1 as a possible D gene (6 bases). The source of this sequence is a woman of 80 years or more in good health. Input material: blood. The CDR3 DNA sequence: TGCGCCAGCAGCCACAACTACAGGGACTATGGCTACACCTTC. Amino acid sequence: CASSHNYRDYGYTF.